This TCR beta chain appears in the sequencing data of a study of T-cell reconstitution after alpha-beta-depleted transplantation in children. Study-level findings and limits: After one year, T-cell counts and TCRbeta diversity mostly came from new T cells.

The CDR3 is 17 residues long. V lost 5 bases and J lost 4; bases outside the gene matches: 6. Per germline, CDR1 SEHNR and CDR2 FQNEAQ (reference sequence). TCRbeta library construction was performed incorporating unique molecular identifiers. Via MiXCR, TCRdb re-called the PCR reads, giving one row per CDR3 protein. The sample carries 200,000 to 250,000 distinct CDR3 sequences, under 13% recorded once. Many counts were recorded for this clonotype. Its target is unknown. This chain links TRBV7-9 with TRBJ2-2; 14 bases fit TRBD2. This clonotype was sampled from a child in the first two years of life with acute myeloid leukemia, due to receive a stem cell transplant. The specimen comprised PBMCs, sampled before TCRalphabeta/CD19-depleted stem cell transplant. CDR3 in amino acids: CASSRPGTSGSTGELFF. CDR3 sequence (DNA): TGTGCCAGCAGCCGACCCGGGACTAGCGGGAGCACCGGGGAGCTGTTTTTT. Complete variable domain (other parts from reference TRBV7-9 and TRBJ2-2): DTGVSQNPRHKITKRGQNVTFRCDPISEHNRLYWYRQTLGQGPEFLTYFQNEAQLEKSRLLSDRFSAERPKGSFSTLEIQRTEQGDSAMYLCASSRPGTSGSTGELFFGEGSRLTVL.